This T cell receptor (beta chain) stems from a study of T cells in Graves' hyperthyroidism and ophthalmopathy. This clonotype was observed at least ten times. The source material, RNA transcripts, was used to amplify TCR beta CDR3 regions. During a first-round RT-PCR of the TCR CDR3, the HTBI primer set was used. TCRdb reprocessed the multiplex PCR reads via MiXCR and lists one record per CDR3 protein. The sample yields approximately 100,000 distinct CDR3 sequences, around 50% seen once. Germline V gene sequence: CDR1 SGDLS, CDR2 YYNGEE. Trimming at V came to 1 base and at J to 7 bases, leaving 8 bases not matched to a gene. The CDR3 is 16 residues long.

The TCR sequence derives from a man aged 40-49 years with Graves' hyperthyroidism. Sequences were obtained from blood. The chain uses TRBV9 and TRBJ2-7; 13 bases agree with TRBD2. The chain's CDR3 is CASSVTSGRAPWEQYF. The CDR3 DNA sequence: TGTGCCAGCAGCGTAACTAGCGGGAGGGCCCCTTGGGAGCAGTACTTC.